These 25 T cell receptor beta chains were all obtained from the same sample, sequenced in a study of CD8 T cells in ankylosing spondylitis. General study results and limits: Apparently characteristic of ankylosing spondylitis blood was a TCR beta motif (fewer than 10 highly homologous variants).

One entry per CDR3 protein results from TCRdb running MiXCR on the 5' RACE reads. The data show approximately 500,000 distinct CDR3 sequences, about 13% seen once. Their cognate antigens are unknown. The sequencing sample was made of blood, either unsorted or a sorted T cell fraction (not recorded which). These receptors all come from a male donor with ankylosing spondylitis.

CDR3 nucleotide sequence: TGTGCCACCGGGGGAGGGGGCCCCGTTGAGGGGACCCAGTACTTC. Translated: CATGGGGPVEGTQYF. The chain uses TRBV24-1 and TRBJ2-5, with D perhaps being TRBD1 or TRBD2 (7 bases each). CDR1 KGHDR and CDR2 SFDVKD come from the germline V gene. CDR3 length equals 15 residues. The V and J ends lost 9 bases and 7 bases respectively, with 23 bases between them.

The chain joins TRBV6-5 to TRBJ1-6; D gene uncertain. Germline CDR1 is MNHEY and CDR2 is SVGAGI. Trimming left V 2 bases short and J 1 base short, with 12 bases between. CDR3 length: 17 amino acids. In DNA, the CDR3 is TGTGCCAGCAGTTACGAGAGGGTGGGATCCTATAATTCACCCCTCCACTTT. It specifies CASSYERVGSYNSPLHF.

This clonotype was observed many times. The chain uses TRBV20-1 and TRBJ1-1, with 8 bases identical to TRBD1. This CDR3 has 14 residues. After removal of 3 bases from V and 3 bases from J, the junction contained 6 bases not matched to a gene. Per germline, CDR1 DFQATT and CDR2 SNEGSKA (reference sequence). The CDR3 here is CSARQGAPDTEAFF. As DNA, the CDR3 is TGCAGTGCTAGGCAGGGGGCACCAGACACTGAAGCTTTCTTT.

The chain recombines TRBV20-1 with TRBJ2-2, with 11 bases lining up with TRBD2. This CDR3 comprises 14 residues. Looked up from germline, CDR1 is DFQATT and CDR2 is SNEGSKA (reference sequence). Trimming removed 4 bases from V and 8 bases from J; junction bases left unmatched: 6. CDR3 amino acids: CSAKTSGSVGELFF. The CDR3 DNA follows: TGCAGTGCTAAAACTAGCGGGAGCGTGGGGGAGCTGTTTTTT.

This clonotype turned up a few times. The V gene is TRBV7-6, the J gene TRBJ2-1; TRBD1 or TRBD2 may be the D gene (5 bases each). Deletions cut 5 bases from V and 3 bases from J, with 8 bases between. The germline gives CDR1 SGHVS, CDR2 FNYEAQ. This CDR3 spans 13 amino acids. The CDR3 here is CASSQGVYNEQFF. The CDR3 nucleotides are TGTGCCAGCAGCCAGGGAGTCTACAATGAGCAGTTCTTC.

The rearrangement joins TRBV12-3 or TRBV12-4 to TRBJ2-3; TRBD2 might be the D (7 bases). Trimming took 4 bases from V and 2 from J, leaving 16 bases between them. The CDR3 contains 16 residues. The chain's CDR3 is CASSWGGQLPTDTQYF. CDR3 nucleotides: TGTGCCAGCAGTTGGGGGGGACAATTGCCCACAGATACGCAGTATTTT.

The genes are TRBV3-1 and TRBJ1-1; D might be TRBD1 (5 bases). V lost 2 bases to trimming and J lost 11 bases, with 18 bases between them. The germline V gene has CDR1 LGHDT and CDR2 YNNKEL (reference sequence). This CDR3 contains 14 residues. The DNA for the CDR3 is TGTGCCAGCAGCCAATTTAAAGGGGATGGGGAGGCTTTCTTT. It translates to CASSQFKGDGEAFF. Supplemented by reference TRBV3-1 and TRBJ1-1, the full variable domain reads DTAVSQTPKYLVTQMGNDKSIKCEQNLGHDTMYWYKQDSKKFLKIMFSYNNKELIINETVPNRFSPKSPDKAHLNLHINSLELGDSAVYFCASSQFKGDGEAFFGQGTRLTVV.

This clonotype was found many times. The genes are TRBV5-1 and TRBJ2-1, with 12 bases aligning to TRBD2. Trimming removed 3 bases from V and 2 bases from J; junction bases left unmatched: 3. This CDR3 is 16 amino acids long. CDR1 is SGHRS, CDR2 YFSETQ, per germline. As DNA, the CDR3 is TGCGCCAGCAGCTCTCCTAGCGGGAGGGCCTACAATGAGCAGTTCTTC. Translating gives CASSSPSGRAYNEQFF. Using reference TRBV5-1 and TRBJ2-1 for the parts outside the CDR3, the full variable domain is KAGVTQTPRYLIKTRGQQVTLSCSPISGHRSVSWYQQTPGQGLQFLFEYFSETQRNKGNFPGRFSGRQFSNSRSEMNVSTLELGDSALYLCASSSPSGRAYNEQFFGPGTRLTVL.

This clonotype came up a few times. The chain employs TRBV20-1 and TRBJ2-2, with a weak D call TRBD2 (6 bases). CDR1 is DFQATT, CDR2 SNEGSKA, per germline (reference sequence). V shed 5 bases and J shed 2 bases, with 12 bases lying between them. The CDR3 sequence is 14 residues long. CDR3 loop: CSAVRDLNTGELFF. DNA for the CDR3: TGCAGTGCTGTCCGGGACTTAAACACCGGGGAGCTGTTTTTT.

This chain links TRBV3-1 with TRBJ2-7, with a weak D call TRBD1 (6 bases). CDR3 size: 14 residues. Germline loops: CDR1 LGHDT, CDR2 YNNKEL (reference sequence). V lost 1 base and J 9 bases, leaving 16 bases between the germline ends. The CDR3 sequence: CASSQAGTPAGQYV. The CDR3, as DNA: TGTGCCAGCAGCCAAGCTGGGACACCTGCAGGGCAGTACGTC.

This CDR3 reads CSSQGRVSTDTQYF. DNA of the CDR3: TGCAGCTCCCAAGGGAGGGTAAGCACAGATACGCAGTATTTT. The chain uses TRBV29-1 and TRBJ2-3; 7 bases are shared with TRBD2. With V trimmed by 8 bases and J by 0 bases, 8 bases remained unmatched. The CDR3 is 14 amino acids. Per germline, CDR1 SQVTM and CDR2 ANQGSEA.

This clonotype was picked up a small number of times. The rearrangement joins TRBV29-1 to TRBJ2-4, with 7 bases fitting TRBD2. Germline CDR1 SQVTM, CDR2 ANQGSEA. V lost 5 bases to trimming and J lost 5 bases; unmatched junction nucleotides: 6. The CDR3 runs 13 residues. CDR3 region: CSVRVAGQNIQYF. CDR3 coding DNA: TGCAGCGTTAGGGTAGCGGGCCAAAACATTCAGTACTTC.

The sample holds a few counts of this clonotype. The genes are TRBV25-1 and TRBJ1-4; D gene uncertain. Per germline, CDR1 MGHDK and CDR2 SYGVNS. The ends were cut back, 4 bases at V and 8 bases at J, with 20 bases in the middle. This CDR3 has 16 amino acids. DNA of the CDR3: TGTGCCAGCAGTGCTCTCATTGACGGCGCATCCGAAAAACTGTTTTTT. Residues: CASSALIDGASEKLFF. Variable domain in full (rest from reference TRBV25-1 and TRBJ1-4): EADIYQTPRYLVIGTGKKITLECSQTMGHDKMYWYQQDPGMELHLIHYSYGVNSTEKGDLSSESTVSRIRTEHFPLTLESARPSHTSQYLCASSALIDGASEKLFFGSGTQLSVL.

The chain is built from TRBV20-1 and TRBJ2-4, with 9 bases identical to TRBD1. Looked up from germline, CDR1 is DFQATT and CDR2 is SNEGSKA (reference sequence). Unmatched junction bases numbered 6, after V lost 0 bases and J lost 6 bases. This CDR3 spans 15 amino acids. The CDR3 sequence: CSARDWGQGGNIQYF. CDR3 DNA: TGCAGTGCTAGAGATTGGGGACAGGGAGGAAACATTCAGTACTTC.

In its sample, this clonotype was seen a few times. The chain is built from TRBV11-2 and TRBJ2-7; tentative D call: TRBD2 (6 bases). Germline CDR1 reads SGHAT; CDR2 reads FQNNGV. Trimming pared 4 bases from V and 3 bases from J, leaving 13 bases between. The CDR3 consists of 14 residues. The CDR3 loop reads CASSSRDSYYEQYF. The CDR3 DNA sequence: TGTGCCAGCAGCTCGCGGGACTCGTACTACGAGCAGTACTTC.

The chain carries TRBV10-3 and TRBJ1-1; D is unclear. The CDR3 length is 12 residues. The V and J ends lost 7 bases and 4 bases respectively, with 10 bases between them. Germline V gives CDR1 ENHRY, CDR2 SYGVKD. CDR3 in DNA: TGTGCCATCAAGGCGAAGGGCACTGAAGCTTTCTTT. This sequence encodes CAIKAKGTEAFF.

The rearrangement joins TRBV20-1 to TRBJ2-4, with D unresolved. Germline CDR1 is DFQATT and CDR2 is SNEGSKA (reference sequence). The CDR3 contains 16 residues. V gave up 0 bases and J gave up 3 bases, with 15 bases separating them. In DNA form, the CDR3 reads TGCAGTGCTAGAGATCTTCCTAGTAGTGGCAAAAACATTCAGTACTTC. This gives the protein CSARDLPSSGKNIQYF.

The V and J genes are TRBV18 and TRBJ2-1, with 9 bases lining up with TRBD2. Looked up from germline, CDR1 is KGHSH and CDR2 is LQKENI. Trimming cost V 8 bases and J 4 bases; bases outside gene matches: 12. The CDR3 is made up of 16 amino acids. The CDR3 DNA follows: TGTGCCAGCCAACCGGATAGCGGGGGACTTTACAATGAGCAGTTCTTC. Amino acid sequence: CASQPDSGGLYNEQFF.

This clonotype was picked up a small number of times. The chain has TRBV7-7 and TRBJ2-1; 8 bases fit TRBD2. V trimming: 5 bases; J trimming: 0 bases; junction bases outside the gene matches: 6. Germline V lookup: CDR1 SSHAT, CDR2 FNYEAQ (reference sequence). The CDR3 is 16 residues long. The CDR3 bases are TGTGCCAGCAGCGCAGATCTAGCGGGCTCCTACAATGAGCAGTTCTTC. Protein sequence: CASSADLAGSYNEQFF.

There are many counts of this clonotype. The rearrangement uses TRBV5-6 and TRBJ1-1; D gene unclear. CDR3 length: 14 residues. V gave up 4 bases and J gave up 4 bases, with 14 bases separating them. Germline CDR1 and CDR2: SGHDT and YYEEEE. DNA of the CDR3: TGTGCCAGCAGCCTGGACTCTTGGGGCACTGAAGCTTTCTTT. Translating it yields CASSLDSWGTEAFF.

The gene calls are TRBV20-1 and TRBJ1-1; a possible D gene is TRBD1 (5 bases). V lost 6 bases and J lost 0, with 14 bases in between. The CDR3 extends over 14 amino acids. Germline CDR1 and CDR2: DFQATT and SNEGSKA (reference sequence). Here the CDR3 DNA reads TGCAGTGCATTGCCGGGACTTCTGAACACTGAAGCTTTCTTT. Protein product: CSALPGLLNTEAFF.

The chain employs TRBV15 and TRBJ1-1; perhaps TRBD1 as D (5 bases). Germline CDR1 reads LNHNV; CDR2 reads YYDKDF (reference sequence). V lost 6 bases and J 3 bases, leaving 14 bases between the germline ends. The CDR3 runs 14 residues. CDR3 loop: CATSLGVLDTEAFF. In nucleotides, the CDR3 is TGTGCCACCAGTCTAGGGGTTTTGGACACTGAAGCTTTCTTT.

CDR3 DNA sequence: TGTGCCAGCAGTTCCGAGGGGGTTGTCTCTCGGGGCTACACCTTC. Protein product: CASSSEGVVSRGYTF. This chain uses TRBV7-9 with TRBJ1-2, with a possible D match to TRBD1 (6 bases). With 6 bases removed from V and 8 bases from J, the gap between germline ends came to 22 bases. From germline, CDR1 is SEHNR and CDR2 FQNEAQ (reference sequence). This CDR3 spans 15 amino acids.

This rearrangement joins TRBV10-3 to TRBJ1-1; D is possibly TRBD1 (6 bases). V was cut by 0 bases and J by 5 bases, with 10 bases left in between. The V gene's germline CDR1 is ENHRY and CDR2 SYGVKD. The CDR3 covers 14 residues. In DNA form, the CDR3 reads TGTGCCATCAGTGAGTCGGCAGGGGAGACTGAAGCTTTCTTT. Its translation: CAISESAGETEAFF.

This clonotype was detected only a few times. The V call is TRBV30, the J call TRBJ2-2, with D possibly being TRBD2 (6 bases). In germline, CDR1 is GTSNPN, CDR2 SVGIG (reference sequence). The CDR3 totals 18 residues. V gave up 0 bases and J gave up 6 bases, with 23 bases separating them. This chain's CDR3 is CAWSVIIRGSRRAGELFF. In nucleotides, the CDR3 is TGTGCCTGGAGTGTCATTATCCGGGGGTCACGGAGGGCCGGGGAGCTGTTTTTT.